These 11 T cell receptor beta chains were sequenced from one sample in a study of beta chain features in type 1 diabetes. Reverse transcribing all isolated RNA meant expressed TCRB transcripts were sequenced. Data came from immunoSEQ multiplex PCR; TCRdb stores just in-frame clones and leaves some out. The repertoire holds 250,000 to 350,000 clones, with 13% to 15% as singletons. The specimen sequenced was central memory CD4+ T cells from blood. These receptors originate from a man aged 30 to 39 in good health.

This clone turned up a few times. The rearrangement joins TRBV4-3 to TRBJ2-1; D remains unclear. The germline V gene encodes CDR1 LGHNA and CDR2 YSLEER. The CDR3 has 15 amino acids. V dropped 1 base and J dropped 6 bases, with 13 bases sitting between them. The DNA of the CDR3 is TGCGCCAGCAGCCAAGGGCACTACGTTTCCAATGAGCAGTTCTTC. It translates to CASSQGHYVSNEQFF.

This clone was counted ten times or more. The chain carries TRBV5-1 and TRBJ2-2; D is uncertain. This CDR3 region has 15 residues. V was cut by 0 bases and J by 4 bases, with 10 bases left in between. CDR1 and CDR2 (germline): SGHRS, YFSETQ. This CDR3 reads CASSLESGATGELFF. The CDR3 nucleotides are TGCGCCAGCAGCTTGGAATCCGGAGCCACCGGGGAGCTGTTTTTT.

This clone was found a few times. V and J are TRBV4-3 and TRBJ2-7; 9 nucleotides align to TRBD1. Germline values: CDR1 LGHNA, CDR2 YSLEER. The V gene end was trimmed by 4 bases and the J gene end by 0 bases; junction bases not matched to a gene: 4. This CDR3 contains 15 residues. DNA for the CDR3: TGCGCCAGCAGCCCCCGGGACAGGGCCTCCTACGAGCAGTACTTC. It translates to CASSPRDRASYEQYF.

There are a few counts of this clone. The chain links TRBV15 to TRBJ2-3; no definite D call. The CDR3 is 16 residues long. V gave up 6 bases and J gave up 4 bases, with 20 bases separating them. In germline, CDR1 is LNHNV, CDR2 YYDKDF (reference sequence). The CDR3 loop reads CATRLSPVGTADTQYF. In DNA form, the CDR3 reads TGTGCCACCAGGCTCTCTCCGGTAGGCACCGCAGATACGCAGTATTTT.

The chain is built from TRBV11-3 and TRBJ2-7, with TRBD1 identical over 9 bases. Germline V lookup: CDR1 SGHNT, CDR2 YENEEA. The CDR3 loop spans 14 amino acids. The trim removed 1 base at V and 5 bases at J, leaving 3 bases unmatched. Here the CDR3 reads CASSLGQGVHEQYF. Here the CDR3 DNA reads TGTGCCAGCAGCTTAGGACAGGGGGTCCACGAGCAGTACTTC.

This clone appeared a few times. The chain employs TRBV27 and TRBJ2-3; 11 bases map to TRBD2. Trimming at V came to 3 bases and at J to 4 bases, leaving 0 bases not matched to a gene. CDR3 length: 14 residues. CDR1 is MNHEY and CDR2 is SMNVEV in the germline V gene (reference sequence). CDR3 DNA sequence: TGTGCCAGCAGTTTGGGACTAGCGGCAGATACGCAGTATTTT. Its protein is CASSLGLAADTQYF.

This clone occurred a few times. Within the sample, other DNA sequences also encode this same CDR3. This chain connects TRBV9 to TRBJ2-3; 8 bases align to TRBD2. This CDR3 is built from 13 residues. The V gene's germline CDR1 is SGDLS and CDR2 YYNGEE. With 4 bases clipped from V and 3 bases from J, the junction kept 1 base outside the gene matches. DNA for the CDR3: TGTGCCAGCAGCCGGGGGGGTACAGATACGCAGTATTTT. The encoded protein is CASSRGGTDTQYF. Full variable domain (outside the CDR3, taken from reference TRBV9 and TRBJ2-3): DSGVTQTPKHLITATGQRVTLRCSPRSGDLSVYWYQQSLDQGLQFLIQYYNGEERAKGNILERFSAQQFPDLHSELNLSSLELGDSALYFCASSRGGTDTQYFGPGTRLTVL.

In its sample, this clone was seen a few times. This chain links TRBV29-1 with TRBJ1-1, with no clear D. V dropped 1 base and J dropped 0 bases, with 9 bases sitting between them. Germline V CDR1 and CDR2: SQVTM, ANQGSEA. This CDR3 is built from 14 residues. The CDR3 region has the DNA TGCAGCGTTGAAGTTGGAGGGATGAACACTGAAGCTTTCTTT. Translating it yields CSVEVGGMNTEAFF.

This clone was observed at least ten times. This chain uses TRBV4-3 with TRBJ2-1; no definite D call. With 0 bases removed from V and 8 bases from J, the gap between germline ends came to 8 bases. This CDR3 is 13 amino acids long. The V gene's germline CDR1 is LGHNA and CDR2 YSLEER. CDR3 bases: TGCGCCAGCAGCCAAGATCTCGTATATGAGCAGTTCTTC. Protein sequence: CASSQDLVYEQFF.

This clone occurred many times. V is TRBV11-2 and J is TRBJ2-5; TRBD1 is a possible D gene (6 bases). This CDR3 region has 12 residues. Germline V gene data show CDR1 as SGHAT and CDR2 as FQNNGV. The V gene lost 5 bases and the J gene lost 7 bases, with 11 bases spanning the gap. CDR3 in amino acids: CASSTGRGTQYF. For the CDR3, the DNA is TGTGCCAGCAGCACAGGGCGCGGGACCCAGTACTTC.

There are a few counts of this clone. Here the CDR3 DNA reads TGTGCCAGCAGCTTAGACGCCCATCGGGGTAATGAGCAGTTCTTC. Translation: CASSLDAHRGNEQFF. The gene calls are TRBV11-2 and TRBJ2-1; tentative D call: TRBD2 (5 bases). V was trimmed by 0 bases and J by 7 bases, leaving 13 bases between them. The germline V gene encodes CDR1 SGHAT and CDR2 FQNNGV. This CDR3 region has 15 residues.